This T cell receptor beta chain was profiled in a study of blood T cell repertoires in COVID-19. Overall study context: Spain, Italy and the United States supplied samples that represented acute and convalescent COVID-19.

The CDR3 extends over 15 amino acids. V gave up 6 bases and J gave up 3 bases; unmatched junction bases: 7. How the authors handled the data: Amplification with reference gene primers provided the estimates of nucleated cell counts. TCRdb's table, derived via immunoSEQ multiplex PCR, lists solely in-frame clones and lacks some. V and J calls and clone size are as listed in that table; D and trimming were resolved from the DNA. The sample comprises about 97,000 clones, 75% to 95% of which are singletons, and roughly 4.2% rests with the top ten. This TCR was recovered from a man between 18 and 29 years old with acute or convalescent COVID-19. This sequence joins TRBV23-1 and TRBJ1-5, with 8 nucleotides matching TRBD1. TRBV23-1 is given ORF status, its function remaining uncertain. The sequencing input was peripheral blood. CDR3 in DNA: TGCGCCAGCAGCCCCGACAGGGGCGTCAATCAGCCCCAGCATTTT. It specifies CASSPDRGVNQPQHF.